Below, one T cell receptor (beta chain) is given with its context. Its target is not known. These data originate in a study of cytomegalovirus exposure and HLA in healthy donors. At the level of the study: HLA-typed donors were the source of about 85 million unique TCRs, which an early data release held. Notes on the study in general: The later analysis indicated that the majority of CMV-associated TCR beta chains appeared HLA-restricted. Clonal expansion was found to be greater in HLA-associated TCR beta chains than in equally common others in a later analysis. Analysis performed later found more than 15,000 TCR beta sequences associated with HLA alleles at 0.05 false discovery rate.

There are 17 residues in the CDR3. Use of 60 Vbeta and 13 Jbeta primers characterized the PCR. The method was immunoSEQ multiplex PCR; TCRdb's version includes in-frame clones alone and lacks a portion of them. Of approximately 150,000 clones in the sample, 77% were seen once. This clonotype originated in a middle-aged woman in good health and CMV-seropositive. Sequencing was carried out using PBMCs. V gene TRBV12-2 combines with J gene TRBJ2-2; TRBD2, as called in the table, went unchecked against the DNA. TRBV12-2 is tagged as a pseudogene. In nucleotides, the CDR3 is TGTGCAAGTCGCCGGAACATAGCGGGAGTGGAGGCCGGGGAGCTGTTTTTT. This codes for CASRRNIAGVEAGELFF.